Listed below are T cell receptor beta chains from one sample, sequenced in a study of response to subunit inactivated influenza vaccine. MiXCR, run by TCRdb on the RT-PCR reads, gives a single entry per CDR3 protein. The sample shows around 490,000 distinct CDR3 sequences, 7.5% to 8.5% of them seen only once. The specimen comprised PBMCs from blood, sampled around 25 months after vaccination. These receptors all come from a man aged 50 to 75 who received an inactivated influenza vaccine. CDR3s include the opening cysteine and the closing phenylalanine or tryptophan. The D gene is left open where the match is weak. The size field is filled for only some rows; it gives once, few, many or a size class.

CDR3nt	CDR3aa	abundance	v_gene	d_gene	j_gene
TGTGCCAGCAGTTCCACATCAGGGGGAGCACCCTACGAGCAGTACTTC	CASSSTSGGAPYEQYF	few	TRBV12-3/TRBV12-4	TRBD1	TRBJ2-7
TGTGCCAGCAGCCAAGATGGTAGGGGCGGCACCGGGGAGCTGTTTTTT	CASSQDGRGGTGELFF	.	TRBV14	.	TRBJ2-2
TGTGCCAGCAGAAATAGACAGGGGGTCTTCAATCAGCCCCAGCATTTT	CASRNRQGVFNQPQHF	few	TRBV28	TRBD1	TRBJ1-5
TGTGCCAGCAGCTTAATCCCGGGTGAGCCATACGAGCAGTACTTC	CASSLIPGEPYEQYF	.	TRBV7-3	.	TRBJ2-7
TGTGCCAGCAGCTTCGGAGTCTACGAGCAGTACTTC	CASSFGVYEQYF	few	TRBV11-2	.	TRBJ2-7
TGTGCCAGCAGACTCCAGGGGTGGACTGAAGCTTTCTTT	CASRLQGWTEAFF	many	TRBV12-3/TRBV12-4	.	TRBJ1-1
TGCAGTGCTTCCCCCGAGGACCCTTCCTCATACGAGCAGTACTTC	CSASPEDPSSYEQYF	.	TRBV20-1	.	TRBJ2-7
TGTGCCACCAGTGACCCTACTAGCGGGAAAGATAGAGATACGCAGTATTTT	CATSDPTSGKDRDTQYF	few	TRBV24-1	TRBD2	TRBJ2-3
TGCGCCAGCAGCCAAGATCTTCATCCTAACTATGGCTACACCTTC	CASSQDLHPNYGYTF	few	TRBV4-1	.	TRBJ1-2
TGTGCCAGCAGGAAAGCCGGGACTTTCTACAATGAGCAGTTCTTC	CASRKAGTFYNEQFF	few	TRBV28	.	TRBJ2-1
TGCAGTGCTAGAGTCTTCCCAAGGGGTGGCACAGATACGCAGTATTTT	CSARVFPRGGTDTQYF	few	TRBV20-1	.	TRBJ2-3
TGCAGCGTTGAAGTTAGCGGCCAGGGATACGAGCAGTACTTC	CSVEVSGQGYEQYF	many	TRBV29-1	.	TRBJ2-7
TGTGCCAGCAGCTTGGTCGTCACCCCGGCAAGTACCTACAATGAGCAGTTCTTC	CASSLVVTPASTYNEQFF	.	TRBV5-6	.	TRBJ2-1
TGTGCCAGCAGGTCCGGGACAGGGGCGTATCAGCCCCAGCATTTT	CASRSGTGAYQPQHF	few	TRBV6-1	TRBD1	TRBJ1-5
TGCGCCAGCAGCCAAGATAGCGAAAAAACCTACGAGCAGTACTTC	CASSQDSEKTYEQYF	many	TRBV4-3	.	TRBJ2-7
TGTGCCAGCAGCTTTCGGCGGGCGGGCACAGATACGCAGTATTTT	CASSFRRAGTDTQYF	many	TRBV7-2	.	TRBJ2-3
TGCAGTGCTAGAGCAATAGCGGGATATTACAATGAGCAGTTCTTC	CSARAIAGYYNEQFF	few	TRBV20-1	TRBD2	TRBJ2-1
TGTGCCAGCAGCTTTCATGAGCGGGAGGGGCAGTATTTT	CASSFHEREGQYF	.	TRBV7-9	TRBD2	TRBJ2-3
TGTGCCAGCAGCCCCAGGACAGGGACCGGTGAAAAACTGTTTTTT	CASSPRTGTGEKLFF	many	TRBV7-8	TRBD1	TRBJ1-4
TGTGCCAGCAGCCAAGAGGTCGCAGGGGCTCAGGACTACAATGAGCAGTTCTTC	CASSQEVAGAQDYNEQFF	few	TRBV4-2	.	TRBJ2-1
TGCAGCGTTGCTGTGAGCTCCTACGAGCAGTACTTC	CSVAVSSYEQYF	.	TRBV29-1	.	TRBJ2-7
TGCAGTGCTAGTCTTGAGCGGGGCTACACAGATACGCAGTATTTT	CSASLERGYTDTQYF	.	TRBV20-1	TRBD2	TRBJ2-3
TGTGCCAGCAGCTTCCCCGGGAGGGGGACCGGGGAGCTGTTTTTT	CASSFPGRGTGELFF	.	TRBV7-2	TRBD2	TRBJ2-2
TGTGCCAGCAGTTCTCCCACCGGGGAGCTGTTTTTT	CASSSPTGELFF	many	TRBV12-3/TRBV12-4	.	TRBJ2-2
TGTGCCAGCAGCTTAGCGCAGCGGTATAGCAATCAGCCCCAGCATTTT	CASSLAQRYSNQPQHF	many	TRBV7-8	.	TRBJ1-5
TGTGCCAGCAGTTCCCTCACAGGGGAACGAACCAAAAACATTCAGTACTTC	CASSSLTGERTKNIQYF	few	TRBV6-5	TRBD1	TRBJ2-4
TGTGCCAGCAGCCCCCACTTGGGGGGGGCGAACGGAAACACCATATATTTT	CASSPHLGGANGNTIYF	.	TRBV4-2	.	TRBJ1-3
TGTGCCAGCAGCAGTTCACCCGTGAGCTACGAGCAGTACTTC	CASSSSPVSYEQYF	few	TRBV12-3/TRBV12-4	.	TRBJ2-7
TGCAGCGTTGGGGTCGTAGCGGGAGGGCCTGCCGGGGAGCTGTTTTTT	CSVGVVAGGPAGELFF	many	TRBV29-1	TRBD2	TRBJ2-2
TGTGCCAGCAGTTTAGGTCACGTCACAGATACGCAGTATTTT	CASSLGHVTDTQYF	.	TRBV12-3/TRBV12-4	.	TRBJ2-3
TGTGCCAGTAGTATTTCCAGGATGGGCAATCAGCCCCAGCATTTT	CASSISRMGNQPQHF	few	TRBV19	.	TRBJ1-5
TGTGCCAGCAGCTTAGCGCCCGGACACTATGGCTACACCTTC	CASSLAPGHYGYTF	few	TRBV7-2	.	TRBJ1-2
TGTGCCAGCAGTTTGTTCCGAGAAGGACCCTACAATGAGCAGTTCTTC	CASSLFREGPYNEQFF	.	TRBV12-3/TRBV12-4	.	TRBJ2-1
TGCAGTGCTAGTACAGGCGGGTCCCTCTATGGCTACACCTTC	CSASTGGSLYGYTF	few	TRBV20-1	.	TRBJ1-2
TGTGCCAGCAGCTTTTCTAGGGCCGATGGCTACACCTTC	CASSFSRADGYTF	many	TRBV5-5	.	TRBJ1-2
TGCAGTGCTAGTAACCCGGCCTACGAGCAGTACTTC	CSASNPAYEQYF	.	TRBV20-1	.	TRBJ2-7
TGCGCCAGCAGCCAAGACAGGGGAATAGCAAATGAGCCCCAGCATTTT	CASSQDRGIANEPQHF	once	TRBV4-3	.	TRBJ1-5
TGTGCCAGCAGTGAAGGACAGGGAGAATATCAGCCCCAGCATTTT	CASSEGQGEYQPQHF	few	TRBV6-1	TRBD1	TRBJ1-5
TGTGCCAGCTCACCCCTCCCGGTGAACACTGAAGCTTTCTTT	CASSPLPVNTEAFF	.	TRBV18	.	TRBJ1-1
TGTGCCACGAACAGGGTAGGGACTGAAGCTTTCTTT	CATNRVGTEAFF	few	TRBV7-9	.	TRBJ1-1
TGTGCCAGCAGCTTAAGCCCCTCGTCTCAGCAGTTCTTC	CASSLSPSSQQFF	.	TRBV7-8	.	TRBJ2-1
TGCGCCAGCAGCTTGATGACGGCCACAGATACGCAGTATTTT	CASSLMTATDTQYF	few	TRBV5-1	.	TRBJ2-3
TGTGCCAGCAGCGCAAGGGGGAACACTGAAGCTTTCTTT	CASSARGNTEAFF	many	TRBV7-3	.	TRBJ1-1
TGCAGTGCTAGTAGAAGGCAGGGGGTACGGAACACTGAAGCTTTCTTT	CSASRRQGVRNTEAFF	few	TRBV20-1	TRBD1	TRBJ1-1
TGTGCCAGCAGCCAAGATTCGGTCAGGGTGAGGTGGAATGAGCAGTTCTTC	CASSQDSVRVRWNEQFF	.	TRBV4-2	.	TRBJ2-1
TGTGCCAGCAGCGTGGGACCAGCATACAATGAGCAGTTCTTC	CASSVGPAYNEQFF	few	TRBV7-2	.	TRBJ2-1
TGTGCCACCAGTGGGGCGGGACAGACCAGCAATCAGCCCCAGCATTTT	CATSGAGQTSNQPQHF	many	TRBV24-1	TRBD1	TRBJ1-5
TGCGCCAGCAGCCCGGGGATGGGGACGGGACACTACGAGCAGTACTTC	CASSPGMGTGHYEQYF	.	TRBV5-1	.	TRBJ2-7
TGTGCCAGCAGCCGCCTGAACACTGAAGCTTTCTTT	CASSRLNTEAFF	many	TRBV11-2	.	TRBJ1-1